The clone carrying this T cell receptor beta chain was seen once. Its specificity is not known. The record originates from a study of shared clonotypes between healthy human individuals. General observations from the study: In contrast to clonotypes shared by all four donors, non-shared clonotypes had lower generation probabilities.

Sequencing was performed with immunoSEQ multiplex PCR; in TCRdb, only in-frame clones are kept and a portion is missing. Altogether roughly 1,800,000 clones are present, roughly 95% being singletons, with the ten largest covering 0.9% to 1.5%. Between the trimmed V and J ends, which lost 11 bases and 2 bases, there was a span of 13 bases. This CDR3 is built from 13 residues. Looked up from germline, CDR1 is SNHLY and CDR2 is FYNNEI. CD45RO-negative CD8 cells positively selected for CCR7 made up the naive population, which excluded terminally differentiated effector memory CD45RA+ cells. This TCR was recovered from a man younger than 35 in good health. Sequencing input: naive CD8+ T cells sorted from blood. The gene calls are TRBV2 and TRBJ2-1; tentative D call: TRBD1 (5 bases). CDR3 bases: TGTGCCGTGTCCTTAGGGGCCTACAATGAGCAGTTCTTC. Translation: CAVSLGAYNEQFF. Complete variable domain (other parts from reference TRBV2 and TRBJ2-1): EPEVTQTPSHQVTQMGQEVILRCVPISNHLYFYWYRQILGQKVEFLVSFYNNEISEKSEIFDDQFSVERPDGSNFTLKIRSTKLEDSAMYFCAVSLGAYNEQFFGPGTRLTVL.